This entry describes one TCR beta chain. V was cut by 4 bases and J by 6 bases, with 19 bases left in between. The CDR3 has 16 residues. Germline V gene sequence: CDR1 MDHEN, CDR2 SYDVKM. This sample was taken from a study of shared clonotypes between healthy human individuals. Sequencing used immunoSEQ multiplex PCR; TCRdb keeps in-frame clones, though not all of them. The profile shows hundreds of thousands of clones, 73% of them singletons. Sequences were obtained from memory CD4+ T cells sorted from blood. Subset indicated: CD45RA-negative fraction. The source is a man aged 25-40 years in good health. V usage is TRBV28 and J usage is TRBJ1-5; D is uncertain. CDR3: CASSSRRILVGQPQHF. In DNA, the CDR3 is TGTGCCAGCAGTTCTCGAAGAATTTTAGTGGGTCAGCCCCAGCATTTT.